This T cell receptor beta chain was recorded in a study of Ad26.COV2.S vaccination and SARS-CoV-2 variants. Germline V CDR1 and CDR2: SGHTA, FQGNSA. This CDR3 region has 13 residues. The V end was cut by 2 bases, the J end by 15 bases, with 17 bases between. Using immunoSEQ multiplex PCR, the repertoire was profiled, and TCRdb retains in-frame clones only, with some absent. Of some 240,000 clones in the sample, around nine tenths are singletons; the top ten hold about 2.7%. As for treatment: 15 to 20 received Ad26.COV2.S at low or high dose, single or two shots; about 5 received placebo; per-sample allocation not given. Samples were taken on day 63 after the first vaccine or placebo injection.

The clonotype comes from a person aged 18 to 65 who received the Ad26.COV2.S COVID-19 vaccine or a placebo. This sample comprised peripheral blood, obtained in a trial of Ad26.COV2.S vaccine versus placebo. The chain combines TRBV7-2 with TRBJ2-4; D ambiguous. Here the CDR3 reads CASSLRVETVRYF. CDR3 bases: TGTGCCAGCAGCTTAAGGGTGGAAACAGTGCGGTACTTC.